One and the same sample provided the 2 T cell receptor beta chains below, sequenced in a study of T cell responses to AZD1222 COVID-19 vaccine. Sequenced by immunoSEQ multiplex PCR; TCRdb stores in-frame clones only, minus some. Of some 150,000 clones listed, 85% to 95% are singletons. Sequencing used peripheral blood, obtained on day 0 of AZD1222 vaccination. These receptors all come from an adult in good health.

J is TRBJ2-1 and V is TRBV7-9; 8 bases match TRBD2. The V gene end was trimmed by 4 bases and the J gene end by 8 bases; junction bases not matched to a gene: 7. Germline V gene data show CDR1 as SEHNR and CDR2 as FQNEAQ (reference sequence). This CDR3 comprises 14 residues. CDR3 loop: CASSWGLDSDEQFF. Written as DNA, the CDR3 is TGTGCCAGCAGCTGGGGACTAGATAGCGATGAGCAGTTCTTC.

The chain uses TRBV23-1 and TRBJ1-4; D remains ambiguous. TRBV23-1 is classed as an ORF, of uncertain function. V was clipped by 8 bases and J by 4 bases, with 5 bases between them. CDR3 length: 11 residues. This CDR3 is CASRSNEKLFF. CDR3 DNA sequence: TGCGCCAGCCGTAGTAATGAAAAACTGTTTTTT.